What follows is one T cell receptor (beta chain) and its context. Its antigen remains unknown. Separate from the approximately 650-subject first cohort, the approximately 120-subject validation cohort was the one that the donors belonged to. The germline V gene has CDR1 SGHRS and CDR2 YFSETQ. V gave up 2 bases and J gave up 9 bases; unmatched junction bases: 6. This CDR3 comprises 14 residues. This sample is part of a study of cytomegalovirus exposure and HLA in healthy donors. The protocol was immunoSEQ multiplex PCR, while the TCRdb copy is restricted to in-frame clones and leaves out a portion. The sample yields about 330,000 clones, roughly 90% seen once. Points from the study as a whole: Specific recognition of CMV antigens was confirmed in vitro for a few chains (all CMV-associated). There were some public TCRs occurring in many donors, but most TCR sequences were rare.

This rearrangement joins TRBV5-1 to TRBJ2-1, with 9 bases identical to TRBD1. This receptor was identified in a woman under 40 in good health and CMV-seropositive. Sequenced input: PBMCs. This CDR3 is CASSFGQGMGEQFF. The CDR3 nucleotides read TGCGCCAGCAGCTTCGGACAGGGGATGGGTGAGCAGTTCTTC.